This entry lists 14 T cell receptor beta chains sequenced from one sample in a study of blood T cell repertoires in COVID-19. The assay was immunoSEQ multiplex PCR, and TCRdb's table has in-frame clones only and misses some. The profile covers more than 150,000 clones, with roughly nine tenths appearing a single time and around 20% taken by the ten largest. The sequenced material came from peripheral blood. Receptor source: a man in his 70s with active or convalescent COVID-19.

This sequence joins TRBV5-1 and TRBJ2-3, with 7 nucleotides matching TRBD1. This CDR3 comprises 14 residues. Per the germline V gene, CDR1 is SGHRS and CDR2 is YFSETQ. With 4 bases clipped from V and 1 base from J, the junction kept 3 bases outside the gene matches. Written as DNA, the CDR3 is TGCGCCAGCAGCCCCCAGGGGGGCACAGATACGCAGTATTTT. Translating it yields CASSPQGGTDTQYF. Based on the CDR3 plus reference TRBV5-1 and TRBJ2-3, the full variable domain is KAGVTQTPRYLIKTRGQQVTLSCSPISGHRSVSWYQQTPGQGLQFLFEYFSETQRNKGNFPGRFSGRQFSNSRSEMNVSTLELGDSALYLCASSPQGGTDTQYFGPGTRLTVL.

The chain couples TRBV5-6 to TRBJ1-1; TRBD1 aligns across 7 bases. J gave up 1 base and V 4 bases, and 7 bases lay outside the gene matches. From germline, CDR1 is SGHDT and CDR2 YYEEEE. CDR3 length: 15 amino acids. The CDR3 sequence is CASSPGGRRNTEAFF. CDR3 sequence (DNA): TGTGCCAGCAGCCCAGGGGGACGCAGGAACACTGAAGCTTTCTTT. Combining the CDR3 with reference TRBV5-6 and TRBJ1-1 gives the whole variable domain DAGVTQSPTHLIKTRGQQVTLRCSPKSGHDTVSWYQQALGQGPQFIFQYYEEEERQRGNFPDRFSGHQFPNYSSELNVNALLLGDSALYLCASSPGGRRNTEAFFGQGTRLTVV.

The chain links TRBV18 to TRBJ1-5; D may be TRBD1 (6 bases). Trimming cost V 1 base and J 2 bases, with 15 bases left between them. This CDR3 contains 17 residues. The germline CDR1 and CDR2 sequences are KGHSH and LQKENI. This chain's CDR3 is CASSPQRGEGGNQPQHF. The CDR3 DNA sequence: TGTGCCAGCTCACCACAGCGTGGGGAGGGGGGCAATCAGCCCCAGCATTTT.

The chain joins TRBV12-5 to TRBJ1-1; 10 nucleotides match TRBD1. This CDR3 has 19 amino acids. Germline CDR1 and CDR2: LGHNT and FRNRAP. Unmatched junction bases numbered 16, after V lost 2 bases and J lost 4 bases. Written as DNA, the CDR3 is TGTGCTAGTGGTTTGTATCCCCCCCCCAGACAGGGGGCCTCCACTGAAGCTTTCTTT. Its translation: CASGLYPPPRQGASTEAFF.

The chain is built from TRBV5-5 and TRBJ2-7, with 7 bases fitting TRBD1. J was trimmed by 1 base and V by 3 bases; bases with no gene match: 4. CDR1 is SGHKS, CDR2 YYEKEE, per germline (reference sequence). CDR3 length: 14 amino acids. For the CDR3, the DNA is TGTGCCAGCAGCTCGGACAGGTGGTCCTACGAGCAGTACTTC. Amino acid sequence: CASSSDRWSYEQYF.

Only one count was recorded for this clone. V is TRBV7-9 and J is TRBJ1-2; TRBD1 matches 12 bases. Germline loops: CDR1 SEHNR, CDR2 FQNEAQ (reference sequence). The CDR3 is made up of 15 amino acids. V was pared by 5 bases and J by 4 bases, with 5 bases of the junction left unmatched. The CDR3 loop is CASSTGTGGPYGYTF. CDR3 sequence (DNA): TGTGCCAGCAGCACAGGGACAGGGGGCCCCTATGGCTACACCTTC.

This clone was seen once. The rearrangement links TRBV7-2 to TRBJ1-1, with D hard to call. Germline loops: CDR1 SGHTA, CDR2 FQGNSA. Trimming removed 2 bases at V and 2 bases at J, with 12 bases between. CDR3 length: 15 residues. CDR3 nucleotide sequence: TGTGCCAGCAGCTTACTCATCGGGGTTAACACTGAAGCTTTCTTT. It encodes CASSLLIGVNTEAFF. The variable domain in full, with the rest retrieved from reference TRBV7-2 and TRBJ1-1, is GAGVSQSPSNKVTEKGKDVELRCDPISGHTALYWYRQSLGQGLEFLIYFQGNSAPDKSGLPSDRFSAERTGGSVSTLTIQRTQQEDSAVYLCASSLLIGVNTEAFFGQGTRLTVV.

The V and J genes are TRBV29-1 and TRBJ2-5; 7 bases are a match to TRBD2. CDR3 size: 13 residues. Germline CDR1 SQVTM, CDR2 ANQGSEA. V lost 7 bases and J lost 5; bases outside the gene matches: 10. The chain's CDR3 is CSAIGPGGETQYF. The CDR3 DNA is TGCAGCGCCATAGGTCCCGGGGGGGAGACCCAGTACTTC. The entire variable domain, with the rest obtained from reference TRBV29-1 and TRBJ2-5, is as follows: SAVISQKPSRDICQRGTSLTIQCQVDSQVTMMFWYRQQPGQSLTLIATANQGSEATYESGFVIDKFPISRPNLTFSTLTVSNMSPEDSSIYLCSAIGPGGETQYFGPGTRLLVL.

V is TRBV30 and J is TRBJ2-7, with D maybe TRBD2 (6 bases). This CDR3 is 13 amino acids long. V gave up 2 bases and J gave up 2 bases, with 10 bases separating them. CDR1 is GTSNPN, CDR2 SVGIG, per germline (reference sequence). In DNA form, the CDR3 reads TGTGCCTGGAGTCGACTAGGACCCTACGAGCAGTACTTC. Translated, it gives CAWSRLGPYEQYF.

V and J are TRBV3-1 (or the pseudogene TRBV3-2) and TRBJ2-2; 11 bases agree with TRBD1. Per germline, CDR1 LGHDT and CDR2 YNNKEL (reference sequence). V gave up 3 bases and J gave up 3 bases; unmatched junction bases: 15. The CDR3 has 20 amino acids. The CDR3, as DNA: TGTGCCAGCAGCCATGAAGAGGGACAGGGGGTTAGGAGGTACACCGGGGAGCTGTTTTTT. This encodes CASSHEEGQGVRRYTGELFF.

This clone has only one observation. The chain links TRBV18 to TRBJ2-3, with no clear D. The germline gives CDR1 KGHSH, CDR2 LQKENI. This CDR3 comprises 11 residues. Trimming removed 4 bases at V and 5 bases at J, with 4 bases between. The CDR3, as DNA: TGTGCCAGCTCACTTCAAGATACGCAGTATTTT. It is translated as CASSLQDTQYF.

The rearrangement uses TRBV7-6 and TRBJ1-2; tentative D call: TRBD1 (5 bases). V was trimmed by 5 bases and J by 9 bases, leaving 16 bases between them. The CDR3 extends over 13 amino acids. Germline lookup yields CDR1 SGHVS and CDR2 FNYEAQ. The CDR3 is CASSPAPRESYTF. The DNA for the CDR3 is TGTGCCAGCAGCCCGGCCCCCAGGGAAAGCTACACCTTC. The whole variable domain, remainder taken from reference TRBV7-6 and TRBJ1-2, is GAGVSQSPRYKVTKRGQDVALRCDPISGHVSLYWYRQALGQGPEFLTYFNYEAQQDKSGLPNDRFSAERPEGSISTLTIQRTEQRDSAMYRCASSPAPRESYTFGSGTRLTVV.

This clone was observed a few times. The rearrangement links TRBV19 to TRBJ2-7, with 9 nucleotides matching TRBD1. CDR1 is LNHDA, CDR2 SQIVND, per germline (reference sequence). V trimming: 7 bases; J trimming: 2 bases; junction bases outside the gene matches: 3. This CDR3 is 13 amino acids long. The CDR3 loop is CASKGTGTYEQYF. The CDR3 bases are TGTGCCAGTAAGGGGACAGGGACCTACGAGCAGTACTTC.

The gene calls are TRBV24-1 and TRBJ2-1; 10 bases fit TRBD2. V shed 3 bases, J shed 6 bases, and the junction held 4 bases outside the gene matches. This CDR3 comprises 15 residues. Germline CDR1 is KGHDR and CDR2 is SFDVKD. The CDR3 DNA follows: TGTGCCACCAGTGATCCTAGCGGGAGTGGCAATGAGCAGTTCTTC. Translated: CATSDPSGSGNEQFF.